This is a list of T cell receptor beta chains from one sample in a study of breast tumors, draining lymph nodes, adjacent tissues. TCRdb ran MiXCR on the multiplex PCR reads and lists one entry per CDR3 protein. The profile shows roughly 16,000 distinct CDR3 sequences, around 50% of them singletons. The sample comprised tumor-adjacent breast tissue. The receptors shown here come from a female donor with breast cancer. Some clones in this sample may be carry-over from other donors' samples. Both conserved end residues are part of each CDR3. The D gene is left open where the match is weak. The size of a clone is reported for some rows only, either as once, few or many, or as a class for expanded clones.

TRBJ1-2 | TRBD1 | - | TRBV7-8 | TGTGCCAGCAGCCGGACAGGGGGCACTAACTATGGCTACACCTTC | CASSRTGGTNYGYTF
TRBJ1-2 | - | - | TRBV7-9 | TGTGCCAGCAGCTTAGGTAACAGTAACTATGGCTACACCTTC | CASSLGNSNYGYTF
TRBJ2-5 | - | medium-sized | TRBV20-1 | TGCAGTGCTAGAGATGGCCGGGAATTGAGGCAAGAGACCCAGTACTTC | CSARDGRELRQETQYF
TRBJ2-3 | - | - | TRBV11-1 | TGTGCCAGCAGCCGATTGACAGACACAGATACGCAGTATTTT | CASSRLTDTDTQYF
TRBJ2-7 | - | - | TRBV11-2 | TGTGCCAGCAGCTCCAGCTTAGGCCCTGGCTACGAGCAGTACTTC | CASSSSLGPGYEQYF
TRBJ1-5 | - | - | TRBV20-1 | TGCAGTGCTAAGCTCGGGGGATCAGGCAATCAGCCCCAGCATTTT | CSAKLGGSGNQPQHF
TRBJ1-2 | TRBD1 | few | TRBV29-1 | TGCAGCGGGACAGGGGGCAACTATGGCTACACCTTC | CSGTGGNYGYTF
TRBJ1-1 | - | - | TRBV14 | TGTGCCAGCAGCCTAAACGCGGCCCTGAACACTGAAGCTTTCTTT | CASSLNAALNTEAFF
TRBJ1-5 | - | many | TRBV6-2/TRBV6-3 | TGTGCCAGCAGTCCTCGGTCAAGCAATCAGCCCCAGCATTTT | CASSPRSSNQPQHF
TRBJ2-7 | TRBD2 | - | TRBV2 | TGTGCCAGCAGTGAAGCGGGGGAGGGAGACTACGAGCAGTACTTC | CASSEAGEGDYEQYF
TRBJ2-3 | - | - | TRBV7-2 | TGTGCCAGCAGCTTAGCGATGAGGGCCACAGATACGCAGTATTTT | CASSLAMRATDTQYF
TRBJ2-4 | - | many | TRBV27 | TGTGCCAGCAGTTCGCTAGCCAAAAACATTCAGTACTTC | CASSSLAKNIQYF
TRBJ1-2 | - | - | TRBV10-3 | TGTGCCATCAGTGTCCCTTTTAGAGTGGCTATATTCTTATGTGCTAACTATGGCTACACCTTC | CAISVPFRVAIFLCANYGYTF
TRBJ2-7 | - | many | TRBV19 | TGTGCCAGTAGTGGGAATAGCGGCTACGAGCAGTACTTC | CASSGNSGYEQYF
TRBJ2-7 | - | few | TRBV7-2 | TGTGCCAGCAGCTTAGCGTTGGGGTACGAGCAGTACTTC | CASSLALGYEQYF
TRBJ1-3 | - | many | TRBV30 | TGTGCCTGGAGTGTAGTTGGAAACACCATATATTTT | CAWSVVGNTIYF
TRBJ2-2 | TRBD2 | many | TRBV19 | TGTGCCAGTACTGAGTGGGGCGGGAGAGGTGTCGGCGGGGAGCTGTTTTTT | CASTEWGGRGVGGELFF
TRBJ1-1 | TRBD1 | many | TRBV20-1 | TGCAGTGCCAATGATCGACAGGGGGCATACACTGAAGCTTTCTTT | CSANDRQGAYTEAFF
TRBJ1-1 | - | many | TRBV5-1 | TGCGCCAGCAGCCCGGAGACAGGTGAAGCTTTCTTT | CASSPETGEAFF
TRBJ1-2 | - | medium-sized | TRBV7-2 | TGTGCCAGCAGCTTAAGGGGTCAACAGCTCTACACCTTC | CASSLRGQQLYTF
TRBJ2-1 | - | many | TRBV20-1 | TGCAGTGCTAGAGTACCGGACAGAAACAATGAGCAGTTCTTC | CSARVPDRNNEQFF
TRBJ1-1 | TRBD1 | many | TRBV29-1 | TGCAGCGTTGACGGACAGGGTTCGGAAGCTTTCTTT | CSVDGQGSEAFF
TRBJ1-1 | TRBD1 | - | TRBV2 | TGTGCCAGCAGAGCCTCCAGGGGGCTGGATACTGAAGCTTTCTTT | CASRASRGLDTEAFF
TRBJ1-2 | - | many | TRBV27 | TGTGCCAGCAGCTCGAAGCCGGGACCCTATGGCTACACCTTC | CASSSKPGPYGYTF
TRBJ1-1 | - | medium-sized | TRBV7-8 | TGTGCCAGCAGCTTATTATCTCTTGGTCGATCCAGGGGAGGCACTGAAGCTTTCTTT | CASSLLSLGRSRGGTEAFF
TRBJ1-1 | - | - | TRBV3-1 | TGTGCCAGCAGCCAGATGGGGGGGGGTAACACTGAAGCTTTCTTT | CASSQMGGGNTEAFF
TRBJ1-1 | - | many | TRBV20-1 | TGCAGTGCTACATGGACAATGAACACTGAAGCTTTCTTT | CSATWTMNTEAFF
TRBJ2-7 | - | medium-sized | TRBV14 | TGTGCCAGCAGCCAAGACAGGGTCAGCTACGAGCAGTACTTC | CASSQDRVSYEQYF
TRBJ2-7 | TRBD1 | - | TRBV14 | TGTGCCAGCAGCCAGACCTTACTACAGGGAATTCCACGCAGGGGGATCTACGAGCAGTACTTC | CASSQTLLQGIPRRGIYEQYF
TRBJ2-2 | - | many | TRBV3-1 | TGTGCCAGCAGCCAAAGCACAGGGTACACCGGGGAGCTGTTTTTT | CASSQSTGYTGELFF
TRBJ2-2 | TRBD2 | few | TRBV2 | TGTGCCAGCAGAAGACTAGCGGGTGGCGGGGAGCTGTTTTTT | CASRRLAGGGELFF
TRBJ1-4 | - | - | TRBV2 | TGTGCCAGCAGTGTCCAGGGACTACGATCTAATGAAAAACTGTTTTTT | CASSVQGLRSNEKLFF
TRBJ2-1 | - | many | TRBV6-2/TRBV6-3 | TGTGCCAGCCTTTTAGGAGGGGCCCACTACAATGAGCAGTTCTTC | CASLLGGAHYNEQFF
TRBJ2-1 | TRBD2 | - | TRBV20-1 | TGCAGTGCCCTCGGGCTAGCGGGAATCCCAGAATACAATGAGCAGTTCTTC | CSALGLAGIPEYNEQFF
TRBJ2-1 | TRBD2 | once | TRBV7-9 | TGTGCCAGTCGACTAGCGGGAGCAATTAATGAGCAGTTCTTC | CASRLAGAINEQFF
TRBJ2-3 | - | medium-sized | TRBV7-2 | TGTGCCAGCAGCTTAGATCTAGCGCATTCACGGGATACGCAGTATTTT | CASSLDLAHSRDTQYF
TRBJ1-4 | TRBD1 | many | TRBV20-1 | TGCAGTGCTGCCGACAGGGCGGGGAATGAAAAACTGTTTTTT | CSAADRAGNEKLFF
TRBJ2-1 | - | many | TRBV5-1 | TGCGCCAGCAGCCTGGCAAAGTACAATGAGCAGTTCTTC | CASSLAKYNEQFF
TRBJ2-7 | - | medium-sized | TRBV2 | TGTGCCAGCAGTGACGTAGCAGGGACCTACGAGCAGTACTTC | CASSDVAGTYEQYF
TRBJ1-4 | - | many | TRBV20-1 | TGCAGTGCTAGAGAAGGGGCTAATGAAAAACTGTTTTTT | CSAREGANEKLFF
TRBJ2-7 | TRBD1 | medium-sized | TRBV4-3 | TGCGCCAGCAGCCAAGATCTTATCGGACAGGGGGAAACCTACGAGCAGTACTTC | CASSQDLIGQGETYEQYF
TRBJ2-1 | - | medium-sized | TRBV9 | TGTGCCAGCAGCGTAGAGGACAGATACAATGAGCAGTTCTTC | CASSVEDRYNEQFF
TRBJ1-1 | - | many | TRBV4-1 | TGCGCCAGCGTGGAGTCGGGTGAAGCTTTCTTT | CASVESGEAFF
TRBJ1-4 | - | - | TRBV2 | TGTGCCAGCAGGGAGACAGTAACTAATGAAAAACTGTTTTTT | CASRETVTNEKLFF
TRBJ2-1 | - | - | TRBV24-1 | TGTGCCACCAGTGATTTGAGTCCTAGCAATGAGCAGTTCTTC | CATSDLSPSNEQFF
TRBJ2-7 | - | - | TRBV5-7 | TGTGCCAGCAGTCCCCGCCACATACGCGAGCAGTACTTC | CASSPRHIREQYF
TRBJ1-6 | - | few | TRBV6-5 | TGTGCCAGCAGTTACTCAACAGGGAGACGTAATTCACCCCTCCACTTT | CASSYSTGRRNSPLHF
TRBJ1-2 | - | - | TRBV10-3 | TGTGCCATCCGGGGGCAGGGGTCCGGCTACACCTTC | CAIRGQGSGYTF
TRBJ1-2 | - | - | TRBV7-9 | TGTGCCAGCAGCGCACAGGGCTATAAGCTAGGCTACACCTTC | CASSAQGYKLGYTF
TRBJ1-4 | - | many | TRBV30 | TGTGCCTGGAGTGTAGGACGCCGAGCAACTAATGAAAAACTGTTTTTT | CAWSVGRRATNEKLFF
TRBJ2-1 | - | many | TRBV24-1 | TGTGCCACCAGTGATCGGACCCTGAACAATGAGCAGTTCTTC | CATSDRTLNNEQFF
TRBJ2-1 | TRBD2 | - | TRBV3-1 | TGTGCCAGCAGCAAGACTAGCGGGAGCAATGAGCAGTTCTTC | CASSKTSGSNEQFF
TRBJ2-3 | - | - | TRBV6-2/TRBV6-3 | TGTGCCAGCAGTTTGGGAGTGTCGGCGGATACGCAGTATTTT | CASSLGVSADTQYF
TRBJ1-5 | TRBD1 | - | TRBV20-1 | TGCAGTGCTCTTAGCGCCAGGACAGGGGGTGATCAGCCCCAGCATTTT | CSALSARTGGDQPQHF
TRBJ1-6 | TRBD1 | - | TRBV7-2 | TGTGCCAGCAACCCTCAGGGGGCGAATAATTCACCCCTCCACTTT | CASNPQGANNSPLHF
TRBJ2-7 | TRBD2 | many | TRBV6-5 | TGTGCCAGCAGTCCGCTGACTAGCGGGAGGCCAAGAGAGCAGTACTTC | CASSPLTSGRPREQYF
TRBJ2-5 | - | large | TRBV7-9 | TGTGCCAGCAGCTTAACAAACAGCCAAGAGACCCAGTACTTC | CASSLTNSQETQYF
TRBJ1-2 | - | many | TRBV12-3/TRBV12-4 | TGTGCCAGCACACCTCCGGGACGGAACTATGGCTACACCTTC | CASTPPGRNYGYTF